The 17 T cell receptor beta chains in this list originate from one sample, sequenced in a study of tumor-infiltrating lymphocytes in primary liver carcinoma. Total RNA amounting to 500 ng was the source from which TCR beta cDNA was made with a constant-region primer. Three nested multiplex PCR rounds of slightly modified ARM-PCR generated TCR beta libraries. TRBV1-TRBV30 forward primers paired with a C-beta reverse primer were used in the first two PCR rounds, which ran approximately 10 cycles each. TCRdb itself ran the multiplex PCR reads through MiXCR, one entry per CDR3 protein. Seen here are around 80,000 distinct CDR3 sequences, around 66% observed once, and the top ten hold less than 30%. Taking about 18-32 mg of unsorted bulk tissue, the authors co-extracted RNA and DNA. Sample: tumor-adjacent normal liver tissue. The receptors derive from a man aged 40-55 years with primary liver carcinoma and hepatitis B virus infection.

At least ten counts were recorded for this clonotype. J is TRBJ1-2 and V is TRBV6-5; possible D gene TRBD1, 5 bases. V was pared by 3 bases and J by 3 bases, with 14 bases between. Germline V CDR1 and CDR2: MNHEY, SVGAGI. The CDR3 extends over 15 amino acids. The DNA of the CDR3 is TGTGCCAGCAGTTATTCCGGGACCGGGTACTATGGCTACACCTTC. This sequence encodes CASSYSGTGYYGYTF.

Notes on this clonotype: Relative to the germline gene, one junction end is altered; a read error may explain this. V gene TRBV4-3 combines with J gene TRBJ1-3, with D unclear. Per the germline V gene, CDR1 is LGHNA and CDR2 is YSLEER. CDR3 length: 17 amino acids. The CDR3 protein is CASNQAIGLKSGNTIYF. The CDR3 DNA follows: TGCGCCAGCAACCAAGCGATAGGACTGAAATCTGGAAACACCATATATTTT.

Note on this clonotype: This could be a read error, since a much larger clone is one nucleotide away. This sequence joins TRBV6-5 and TRBJ2-3; D is unresolved. This CDR3 has 11 amino acids. The V end was cut by 9 bases, the J end by 8 bases, with 12 bases between. Per germline, CDR1 MNHEY and CDR2 SVGAGI. The DNA for the CDR3 is TGTGCCAGTGGTGAATGGGGTACGCAGTATTTT. It translates to CASGEWGTQYF.

At least ten counts were recorded for this clonotype. This rearrangement joins TRBV7-3 to TRBJ1-1; a weak D match, TRBD1 (6 bases). V shed 4 bases and J shed 7 bases, with 13 bases lying between them. The germline V gene encodes CDR1 SGHTA and CDR2 FQGTGA. CDR3 length equals 13 residues. The CDR3: CASSYGTGSEAFF. In DNA, the CDR3 is TGTGCCAGCAGCTATGGAACAGGGAGTGAAGCTTTCTTT.

As for this clonotype: Just one base apart from a much larger clone, this may be a read error. The J gene is TRBJ2-7, the V gene TRBV5-1; D gene ambiguous. Trimming cost V 4 bases and J 0 bases, with 11 bases left between them. In germline, CDR1 is SGHRS, CDR2 YFSETQ. CDR3 size: 14 residues. The DNA for the CDR3 is TGCGCCAGCAGCCCACAAACGGACTCCTACGAGCAGTACTTC. The encoded protein is CASSPQTDSYEQYF.

This clonotype was counted once. The junction shows a germline mismatch at one end, possibly a read error. This chain connects TRBV11-1 to TRBJ2-7; the D call may be TRBD1 or TRBD2 (5 bases each). The germline V gene has CDR1 SGHAT and CDR2 FQDESV (reference sequence). This CDR3 spans 13 amino acids. The DNA of the CDR3 is TGTGCCAGCAGCGCCCGGGGCAAATACGAGCAGTATTTC. Translation: CASSARGKYEQYF.

With regard to this clonotype: Germline is not matched at one junction end, which may reflect a read error. This chain uses TRBV6-6 with TRBJ2-7; D is possibly TRBD1 (5 bases). Germline CDR1 reads MNHNY; CDR2 reads SVGAGI (reference sequence). This CDR3 spans 15 amino acids. CDR3 DNA sequence: TGTGCCAGCAGCCAACCAGGACAATCCTCCTACGAGCGGTACTTC. It translates to CASSQPGQSSYERYF.

At least ten counts were recorded for this clonotype. The chain couples TRBV6-2 or TRBV6-3 to TRBJ2-7; TRBD1 matches at 7 bases. Germline values: CDR1 MNHEY, CDR2 SVGEGT. This CDR3 comprises 15 residues. V was clipped by 2 bases and J by 4 bases; unmatched bases: 8. The CDR3 region is CASSYHLDRAYEQYF. In nucleotides, the CDR3 is TGTGCCAGCAGTTACCATCTAGACAGGGCATACGAGCAGTACTTC.

As regards this clonotype: Without the conserved terminal phenylalanine or tryptophan, this CDR3 likely stems from a read error. This rearrangement joins TRBV28 to TRBJ2-7, with 12 bases lining up with TRBD2. The CDR3 extends over 15 amino acids. The germline gives CDR1 MDHEN, CDR2 SYDVKM. Losses at the gene ends were 4 bases for V and 5 bases for J; bases not matched to a gene: 6. CDR3: CASSSGTSGHHEQYL. DNA for the CDR3: TGTGCCAGCAGTTCCGGGACTAGCGGGCACCACGAGCAGTACTTG.

Note on this clonotype: The conserved phenylalanine or tryptophan normally closing the CDR3 is absent here, so this likely arose from a read error. Because the CDR3's place on the DNA is in doubt, the DNA is left out and the CDR3 is given as listed by TCRdb. The rearrangement joins TRBV6-2 or TRBV6-3 to TRBJ2-7; the D call TRBD1 from the table was never checked on the DNA. Termini included, the CDR3 measures 16 amino acids. In germline, CDR1 is MNHEY, CDR2 SVGEGT. The CDR3: CASSYSSVTGNYERYY.

The rearrangement links TRBV20-1 to TRBJ1-4; D gene unclear. Trimming pared 3 bases from V and 6 bases from J, leaving 17 bases between. This CDR3 region has 15 residues. CDR1 is DFQATT, CDR2 SNEGSKA, per germline (reference sequence). CDR3 protein: CSASFVLPGDEKLFF. The DNA for the CDR3 is TGCAGTGCTAGTTTTGTTCTCCCCGGAGATGAAAAACTGTTTTTT.

About this clonotype: With a much larger clone just one base away, this may be a read error. The V and J genes are TRBV5-1 and TRBJ2-1, with 7 bases lining up with TRBD2. Gene TRBJ2-7 matches the end of the DNA better, so the J call may be wrong. This CDR3 comprises 15 residues. CDR1 is SGHRS and CDR2 is YFSETQ in the germline V gene. The CDR3 DNA sequence: TGCGCCAGCAGCTTTGGAGCTAGCGGAGGCAATGAGCAGTACTTC. Protein product: CASSFGASGGNEQYF.

The count of this clonotype is one. One junction end does not reproduce the germline sequence, and a read error may be involved. The rearrangement uses TRBV10-3 and TRBJ2-1, with TRBD2 matching over 10 bases. This CDR3 is built from 14 residues. The germline gives CDR1 ENHRY, CDR2 SYGVKD. The CDR3, as DNA: TGTGCCATCAAAGAGGCTAGCGGGAGTATTGAGCAGCTCTTC. Its protein is CAIKEASGSIEQLF.

As concerns this clonotype: This may come from a read error, since a much larger clone is one base off. This chain uses TRBV4-3 with TRBJ2-7; TRBD1 agrees at 11 bases. This CDR3 is 17 amino acids long. CDR1 and CDR2 from the germline V gene are LGHNA and YSLEER. The CDR3 is CANSQLIPGQGDYEQYF. As DNA, the CDR3 is TGCGCCAACAGCCAGCTAATCCCGGGACAGGGGGATTACGAGCAGTACTTC.

The table lists this clonotype with a few counts. The rearrangement joins TRBV20-1 to TRBJ1-5; no definite D call. V was pared by 3 bases and J by 3 bases, with 9 bases between. This CDR3 comprises 13 residues. Germline V gives CDR1 DFQATT, CDR2 SNEGSKA (reference sequence). The CDR3 DNA reads TGCAGTGCTAGGGGCGGGAACAATCAGCCCCAGCATTTT. Its protein product is CSARGGNNQPQHF.

Comments on this clonotype: One end of the junction does not line up with germline, which may come from a read error. The chain joins TRBV4-1 to TRBJ2-3; D is tentatively TRBD1 or TRBD2 (6 bases each). The CDR3 totals 14 residues. Germline assignment: CDR1 MGHRA and CDR2 YSYEKL. CDR3 sequence: CASNQGGKGDMQYF. As DNA, the CDR3 is TGCGCCAGCAACCAAGGGGGGAAAGGAGATATGCAGTATTTT.

The rearrangement links TRBV11-3 to TRBJ1-6, with unresolved D. Germline assignment: CDR1 SGHNT and CDR2 YENEEA. The CDR3 runs 15 residues. Deletions cut 5 bases from V and 7 bases from J, with 15 bases between. The CDR3 here is CASSVPEAGNSPLHF. CDR3 sequence (DNA): TGTGCCAGCAGCGTTCCGGAGGCTGGGAATTCACCCCTCCACTTT.